The 10 T cell receptor beta chains below were found in one sample sequenced in a study of spatial heterogeneity in lung cancer. Time point in this sample: sample taken at primary tumor resection. Frozen PBMC, nontumor lung or tumor provided whole RNA, which was sequenced unsorted. MiXCR, run by TCRdb on the 5' RACE reads, gives a single entry per CDR3 protein. The sample lists 3,000 to 4,500 distinct CDR3 sequences, around 19% occurring once. This material consisted of PBMCs, taken at surgery. The origin of the receptors is a male donor with early-stage non-small cell lung cancer.

This clonotype has ten or more counts. The gene calls are TRBV12-5 and TRBJ2-7; perhaps D is TRBD1 or TRBD2 (5 bases each). The CDR3 is made up of 15 amino acids. The germline CDR1 and CDR2 sequences are LGHNT and FRNRAP. Trimming removed 6 bases at V and 2 bases at J, with 17 bases between. CDR3 in DNA: TGTGCTAGTGGCCCATTCTCCGGGGCCACCTACGAGCAGTACTTC. Encoded protein: CASGPFSGATYEQYF. Drawing the rest from reference TRBV12-5 and TRBJ2-7, the complete variable domain is DARVTQTPRHKVTEMGQEVTMRCQPILGHNTVFWYRQTMMQGLELLAYFRNRAPLDDSGMPKDRFSAEMPDATLATLKIQPSEPRDSAVYFCASGPFSGATYEQYFGPGTRLTVT.

V gene TRBV7-9 combines with J gene TRBJ2-3; 9 bases line up with TRBD1. CDR3 length: 15 amino acids. Looked up from germline, CDR1 is SEHNR and CDR2 is FQNEAQ (reference sequence). The V segment lost 5 bases and the J segment 3 bases; nucleotides outside the gene matches: 6. The CDR3 nucleotides are TGTGCCAGCAGCCTGGGGACAGGGAGAACAGATACGCAGTATTTT. Its translation: CASSLGTGRTDTQYF.

This clonotype was observed a few times. V is TRBV12-3 or TRBV12-4 and J is TRBJ2-1; TRBD1 is a possible D gene (5 bases). V shed 4 bases and J shed 7 bases, with 17 bases lying between them. CDR3 size: 15 residues. This CDR3 is CASSWQGRHKNEQFF. CDR3 DNA: TGTGCCAGCAGTTGGCAGGGAAGGCACAAAAATGAGCAGTTCTTC.

The rearrangement uses TRBV5-1 and TRBJ2-7, with 10 nucleotides matching TRBD1. Per germline, CDR1 SGHRS and CDR2 YFSETQ. The CDR3 runs to 16 residues. The CDR3 bases are TGCTCCATCCTCCCCTCTCTGGGACAGGGGTCCTACGAGCAGTACTTC. It is translated as CSILPSLGQGSYEQYF.

This clonotype was detected ten times or more. The chain has TRBV12-3 or TRBV12-4 and TRBJ2-5, with D possibly TRBD1 on 6 matching bases. The CDR3 is 14 amino acids. The V and J ends lost 0 bases and 2 bases respectively, with 7 bases between them. This CDR3 reads CASSLAGAQETQYF. The DNA for the CDR3 is TGTGCCAGCAGTTTAGCGGGGGCACAAGAGACCCAGTACTTC.

J is TRBJ2-7 and V is TRBV18, with TRBD1 matching 8 bases. V was pared by 3 bases and J by 3 bases, with 10 bases of the junction left unmatched. The germline V gene has CDR1 KGHSH and CDR2 LQKENI. The length of the CDR3 is 16 residues. The CDR3 region has the DNA TGTGCCAGCTCACCCGGGACAGGTCGGCGAGGCTACGAGCAGTACTTC. This encodes CASSPGTGRRGYEQYF.

This clonotype was seen many times. The gene calls are TRBV5-1 and TRBJ2-7, with D possibly TRBD1 on 5 matching bases. In germline, CDR1 is SGHRS, CDR2 YFSETQ. CDR3 length equals 16 residues. Trimming cost V 4 bases and J 3 bases, with 20 bases left between them. The CDR3 region has the DNA TGCGCCAGCAGCCAGGAAAAGGGGCGAGGAAACTACGAGCAGTACTTC. Amino acids: CASSQEKGRGNYEQYF.

This clonotype was observed at least ten times. V usage is TRBV19 and J usage is TRBJ1-2; possibly TRBD1 for D (5 bases). Germline values: CDR1 LNHDA, CDR2 SQIVND (reference sequence). V was clipped by 4 bases and J by 2 bases, with 8 bases between them. The CDR3 consists of 13 residues. CDR3 loop: CASSTAGNYGYTF. The CDR3 nucleotides are TGTGCCAGTAGTACAGCAGGGAACTATGGCTACACCTTC.

The chain employs TRBV7-3 and TRBJ2-1, with TRBD2 matching over 9 bases. Germline V gene data show CDR1 as SGHTA and CDR2 as FQGTGA. V shed 4 bases, J shed 0 bases, and the junction held 4 bases outside the gene matches. This CDR3 region has 16 residues. The CDR3 region is CASSSGLASSYNEQFF. In DNA, the CDR3 is TGTGCCAGCAGCTCTGGACTAGCGTCCTCCTACAATGAGCAGTTCTTC.

By share of the sample, this clonotype is medium-sized. The chain is built from TRBV19 and TRBJ1-5, with D uncertain. The CDR3 contains 14 residues. The ends were cut back, 6 bases at V and 6 bases at J, with 15 bases in the middle. Germline-derived CDR1 and CDR2 are LNHDA and SQIVND (reference sequence). CDR3 DNA: TGTGCCAGTAGGGCATCCGGGCGTAGTCAGCCCCAGCATTTT. Amino acids: CASRASGRSQPQHF. Complete variable domain (other parts from reference TRBV19 and TRBJ1-5): DGGITQSPKYLFRKEGQNVTLSCEQNLNHDAMYWYRQDPGQGLRLIYYSQIVNDFQKGDIAEGYSVSREKKESFPLTVTSAQKNPTAFYLCASRASGRSQPQHFGDGTRLSIL.